A selection of T cell receptor beta chains follows, all from one sample in a study of identical twins. TCRdb passed the 5' RACE reads through MiXCR, listing each CDR3 protein once. The repertoire includes roughly 770,000 distinct CDR3 sequences, 15% to 20% of them detected once, and roughly 14% sits in the top ten. Another study also made use of these data, one on T cells expressing NK-cell markers.

Sequenced material: PBMCs. These receptor sequences come from a woman aged 18-29 years in good health. Each CDR3 is given with its conserved first and last residue. D genes are given only for firm matches. Clone sizes are given selectively: once, few, many, or a class where the clone is expanded.

abundance: -
v_gene: TRBV3-1
d_gene: TRBD2
j_gene: TRBJ2-1
CDR3aa: CASSRAMVVAGNEQFF
CDR3nt: TGTGCCAGCAGCCGGGCGATGGTTGTAGCGGGAAATGAGCAGTTCTTC

abundance: once
v_gene: TRBV6-1
d_gene: -
j_gene: TRBJ2-7
CDR3aa: CASSRAPPRWGQSYEQYF
CDR3nt: TGTGCCAGCAGCCGCGCCCCCCCCCGATGGGGGCAATCCTACGAGCAGTACTTC

abundance: few
v_gene: TRBV10-3
d_gene: -
j_gene: TRBJ2-7
CDR3aa: CAITRQQSSSYEQYF
CDR3nt: TGTGCCATCACCCGACAGCAGAGTAGCTCCTACGAGCAGTACTTC

abundance: -
v_gene: TRBV20-1
d_gene: TRBD2
j_gene: TRBJ2-7
CDR3aa: CSAERGGNSYEQYF
CDR3nt: TGCAGTGCAGAGCGGGGCGGCAACTCCTACGAGCAGTACTTC

abundance: -
v_gene: TRBV7-9
d_gene: -
j_gene: TRBJ2-2
CDR3aa: CASSLEVRRNTGELFF
CDR3nt: TGTGCCAGCAGCTTAGAAGTCCGCCGAAACACCGGGGAGCTGTTTTTT

abundance: few
v_gene: TRBV6-5
d_gene: -
j_gene: TRBJ2-2
CDR3aa: CASSYLWGKNTGELFF
CDR3nt: TGTGCCAGCAGTTACCTTTGGGGAAAGAACACCGGGGAGCTGTTTTTT

abundance: few
v_gene: TRBV6-1
d_gene: -
j_gene: TRBJ1-1
CDR3aa: CASTTYSNTEAFF
CDR3nt: TGTGCCAGCACCACATACTCGAACACTGAAGCTTTCTTT

abundance: many
v_gene: TRBV7-2
d_gene: -
j_gene: TRBJ2-7
CDR3aa: CASSPNSYEQYF
CDR3nt: TGTGCCAGCAGCCCGAACTCCTACGAGCAGTACTTC

abundance: -
v_gene: TRBV6-1
d_gene: TRBD1
j_gene: TRBJ2-1
CDR3aa: CASSPGQGFYNEQFF
CDR3nt: TGTGCCAGCAGTCCGGGACAGGGGTTCTACAATGAGCAGTTCTTC

abundance: -
v_gene: TRBV27
d_gene: -
j_gene: TRBJ1-5
CDR3aa: CASSFLFGDQPQHF
CDR3nt: TGTGCCAGCAGTTTTCTGTTCGGGGATCAGCCCCAGCATTTT

abundance: -
v_gene: TRBV30
d_gene: -
j_gene: TRBJ2-5
CDR3aa: CAWMVTGKQETQYF
CDR3nt: TGTGCCTGGATGGTTACCGGCAAACAAGAGACCCAGTACTTC

abundance: -
v_gene: TRBV7-8
d_gene: -
j_gene: TRBJ2-5
CDR3aa: CASSLEIVSGVWQETQYF
CDR3nt: TGTGCCAGCAGCTTAGAAATCGTTTCGGGGGTATGGCAAGAGACCCAGTACTTC

abundance: -
v_gene: TRBV6-2/TRBV6-3
d_gene: -
j_gene: TRBJ2-7
CDR3aa: CASSYSRTAGDYEQYF
CDR3nt: TGTGCCAGCAGTTACTCTAGGACGGCGGGCGACTACGAGCAGTACTTC

abundance: -
v_gene: TRBV5-1
d_gene: TRBD2
j_gene: TRBJ2-3
CDR3aa: CASSSGRLAGADTQYF
CDR3nt: TGCGCCAGCAGCTCGGGCCGACTAGCGGGGGCAGATACGCAGTATTTT

abundance: -
v_gene: TRBV28
d_gene: -
j_gene: TRBJ2-1
CDR3aa: CASSLSPPKAVRYNEQFF
CDR3nt: TGTGCCAGCAGTTTATCCCCGCCCAAAGCGGTTAGGTACAATGAGCAGTTCTTC

abundance: few
v_gene: TRBV3-1
d_gene: TRBD2
j_gene: TRBJ2-3
CDR3aa: CASRNSGRDTDTQYF
CDR3nt: TGTGCCAGCAGGAACTCGGGGAGGGACACAGATACGCAGTATTTT

abundance: few
v_gene: TRBV5-1
d_gene: -
j_gene: TRBJ1-2
CDR3aa: CASSLADLGYGYTF
CDR3nt: TGCGCCAGCAGCTTGGCCGATTTGGGCTATGGCTACACCTTC

abundance: -
v_gene: TRBV20-1
d_gene: -
j_gene: TRBJ2-7
CDR3aa: CSARDPPGRTYEQYF
CDR3nt: TGCAGTGCTAGAGATCCCCCTGGGAGGACCTACGAGCAGTACTTC

abundance: -
v_gene: TRBV10-3
d_gene: TRBD2
j_gene: TRBJ2-7
CDR3aa: CAIRSGGVTHTYEQYF
CDR3nt: TGTGCCATCAGGAGTGGGGGGGTAACTCACACCTACGAGCAGTACTTC

abundance: few
v_gene: TRBV7-6
d_gene: -
j_gene: TRBJ2-5
CDR3aa: CASSSTFFKAETQYF
CDR3nt: TGTGCCAGCAGCTCAACTTTCTTTAAGGCGGAGACCCAGTACTTC

abundance: few
v_gene: TRBV6-5
d_gene: -
j_gene: TRBJ2-2
CDR3aa: CASGLQGRVTGELFF
CDR3nt: TGTGCCAGCGGCTTACAGGGCCGGGTCACCGGGGAGCTGTTTTTT

abundance: -
v_gene: TRBV25-1
d_gene: TRBD2
j_gene: TRBJ2-7
CDR3aa: CASSVSGRISYEQYF
CDR3nt: TGTGCCAGCAGTGTTAGCGGGAGGATCTCCTACGAGCAGTACTTC

abundance: -
v_gene: TRBV12-3/TRBV12-4
d_gene: -
j_gene: TRBJ2-6
CDR3aa: CASSQPGVKPGANVLTF
CDR3nt: TGTGCCAGCAGTCAACCAGGGGTGAAACCGGGGGCCAACGTCCTGACTTTC

abundance: -
v_gene: TRBV9
d_gene: TRBD1
j_gene: TRBJ2-1
CDR3aa: CASSEGQGNEQFF
CDR3nt: TGTGCCAGCAGCGAGGGACAGGGCAATGAGCAGTTCTTC

abundance: few
v_gene: TRBV5-1
d_gene: TRBD2
j_gene: TRBJ2-7
CDR3aa: CASSIGSGSGYEQYF
CDR3nt: TGCGCCAGCAGCATCGGCAGCGGGAGTGGCTACGAGCAGTACTTC

abundance: -
v_gene: TRBV20-1
d_gene: -
j_gene: TRBJ2-5
CDR3aa: CSGERQETQYF
CDR3nt: TGCAGTGGGGAGCGGCAAGAGACCCAGTACTTC

abundance: many
v_gene: TRBV20-1
d_gene: TRBD1
j_gene: TRBJ2-7
CDR3aa: CSASGTGNHEQYF
CDR3nt: TGCAGTGCTAGCGGGACAGGGAACCACGAGCAGTACTTC

abundance: few
v_gene: TRBV12-3/TRBV12-4
d_gene: -
j_gene: TRBJ2-2
CDR3aa: CASSFAPDTGELFF
CDR3nt: TGTGCCAGCAGTTTCGCCCCGGACACCGGGGAGCTGTTTTTT

abundance: -
v_gene: TRBV12-3/TRBV12-4
d_gene: -
j_gene: TRBJ1-6
CDR3aa: CASSSRALTSPLHF
CDR3nt: TGTGCCAGCAGTTCCAGGGCCCTCACTTCACCCCTCCACTTT

abundance: -
v_gene: TRBV12-5
d_gene: TRBD1
j_gene: TRBJ2-1
CDR3aa: CASGSPRRDSAYNEQFF
CDR3nt: TGTGCTAGTGGTTCTCCCCGCCGGGACAGTGCATACAATGAGCAGTTCTTC

abundance: -
v_gene: TRBV20-1
d_gene: -
j_gene: TRBJ1-2
CDR3aa: CSAPGEGYGYTF
CDR3nt: TGCAGTGCTCCAGGGGAGGGGTATGGCTACACCTTC